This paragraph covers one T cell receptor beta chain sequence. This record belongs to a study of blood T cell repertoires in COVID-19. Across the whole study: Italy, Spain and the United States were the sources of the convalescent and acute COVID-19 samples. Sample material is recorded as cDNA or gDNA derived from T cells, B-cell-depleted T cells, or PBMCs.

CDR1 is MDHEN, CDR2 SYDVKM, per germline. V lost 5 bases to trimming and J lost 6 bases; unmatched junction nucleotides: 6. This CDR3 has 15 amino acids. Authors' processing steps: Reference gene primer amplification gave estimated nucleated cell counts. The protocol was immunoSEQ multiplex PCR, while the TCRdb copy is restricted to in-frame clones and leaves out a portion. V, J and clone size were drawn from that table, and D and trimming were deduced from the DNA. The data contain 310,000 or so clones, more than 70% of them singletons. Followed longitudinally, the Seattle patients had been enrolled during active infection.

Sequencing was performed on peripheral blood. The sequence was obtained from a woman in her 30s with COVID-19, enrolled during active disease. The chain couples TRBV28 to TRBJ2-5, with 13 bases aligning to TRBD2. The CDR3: CASSVRTSGRKTQYF. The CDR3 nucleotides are TGTGCCAGCAGTGTCCGGACTAGCGGGAGAAAGACCCAGTACTTC.